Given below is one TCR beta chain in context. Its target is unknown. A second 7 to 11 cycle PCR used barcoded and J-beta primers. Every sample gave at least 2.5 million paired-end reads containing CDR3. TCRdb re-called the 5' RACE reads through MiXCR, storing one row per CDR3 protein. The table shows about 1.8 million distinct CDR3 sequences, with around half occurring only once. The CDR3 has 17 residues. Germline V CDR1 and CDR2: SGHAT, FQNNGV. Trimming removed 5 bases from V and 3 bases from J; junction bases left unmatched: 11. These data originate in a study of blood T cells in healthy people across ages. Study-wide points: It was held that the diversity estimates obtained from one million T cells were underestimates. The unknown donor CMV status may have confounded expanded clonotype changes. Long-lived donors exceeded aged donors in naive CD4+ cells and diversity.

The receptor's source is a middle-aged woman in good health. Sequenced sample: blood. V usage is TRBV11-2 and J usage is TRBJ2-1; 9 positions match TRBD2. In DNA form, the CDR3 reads TGTGCCAGCAGCCCTAGGGGCCAGCGGGGGGTCTACAATGAGCAGTTCTTC. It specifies CASSPRGQRGVYNEQFF.